The 3 T cell receptor beta chains below all came from one sample that was sequenced in a study of blood T cell repertoires in COVID-19. The repertoire was sequenced with immunoSEQ multiplex PCR; TCRdb's copy has only in-frame clones and lacks some. The data hold around 150,000 clones, with roughly 72% observed a single time. Sequencing was performed on peripheral blood. These receptors were taken from an elderly woman with acute or convalescent COVID-19.

The V call is TRBV6-5, the J call TRBJ2-7; D is perhaps TRBD1 (6 bases). Trimming stripped 6 bases from V and 2 bases from J, with 17 bases between. This CDR3 is 15 amino acids long. CDR1 and CDR2 (germline): MNHEY, SVGAGI. This CDR3 reads CASRPTMGHTYEQYF. CDR3 coding DNA: TGTGCCAGCAGACCGACCATGGGACATACCTACGAGCAGTACTTC.

The chain is built from TRBV29-1 and TRBJ2-3; 7 bases match TRBD2. J lost 6 bases, V lost 7 bases, and 13 bases had no gene match. The CDR3 is 14 amino acids. The V gene's germline CDR1 is SQVTM and CDR2 ANQGSEA. The CDR3 loop reads CSAFGGVPLDTQYF. CDR3 in DNA: TGCAGCGCCTTTGGGGGGGTTCCATTGGATACGCAGTATTTT.

This clone was recorded once. V and J are TRBV9 and TRBJ2-5; unclear D gene. CDR1 is SGDLS and CDR2 is YYNGEE in the germline V gene. The CDR3 is 14 residues long. V lost 4 bases to trimming and J lost 5 bases, with 15 bases between them. This CDR3 reads CASSPGYGWETQYF. The CDR3 nucleotides are TGTGCCAGCAGCCCAGGCTATGGGTGGGAGACCCAGTACTTC. The full variable domain, rest sourced from reference TRBV9 and TRBJ2-5, is DSGVTQTPKHLITATGQRVTLRCSPRSGDLSVYWYQQSLDQGLQFLIQYYNGEERAKGNILERFSAQQFPDLHSELNLSSLELGDSALYFCASSPGYGWETQYFGPGTRLLVL.